The 14 T cell receptor beta chains below come from one sample, sequenced in a study of post-analysis software for immune sequencing data. General study findings and limits: Elevated frequency relative to controls characterized about 5 TRBV segments in patients, TRBV5-6, TRBV5-1 and TRBV20-1 among them.

Included in the TCR beta cDNA libraries were unique molecular identifiers. TCRdb recomputed calls from the PCR reads with MiXCR, one row per CDR3 protein. The sample comprises 350,000 to 500,000 distinct CDR3 sequences, 30% to 45% of which are singletons, and under 9% rests with the top ten. Which antigens these TCRs recognize remains unknown. What was sequenced was blood. Receptors were obtained from a girl aged 2 to 9 with multiple sclerosis.

V and J are TRBV18 and TRBJ2-7; D perhaps matches TRBD1 (5 bases). The J call is in doubt because the DNA end fits TRBJ2-5 better. CDR3 length: 15 residues. The germline gives CDR1 KGHSH, CDR2 LQKENI. The CDR3 DNA reads TGTGCCAGCTCACCACCGCAGGGAACGCAAGAGACCCAGTACTTC. Translating it yields CASSPPQGTQETQYF.

As for this clonotype: At one end, the junction sequence differs from germline, possibly due to a read error. The chain joins TRBV10-3 to TRBJ2-1, with D maybe TRBD1 (5 bases). This CDR3 contains 12 residues. CDR1 is ENHRY and CDR2 is SYGVKD in the germline V gene. This chain's CDR3 is CVISQTVNEQFF. The CDR3, as DNA: TGTGTCATCAGCCAGACAGTCAATGAGCAGTTCTTC.

Only a few counts were recorded for this clonotype. This chain joins TRBV4-2 and TRBJ2-1, with D perhaps matching TRBD1 (5 bases). The germline V gene encodes CDR1 LGHNA and CDR2 YNFKEQ. Trimming took 2 bases from V and 0 from J, leaving 14 bases between them. CDR3 length: 17 residues. The CDR3 DNA reads as TGTGCCAGCAGCCAAATGCCAGGGTTGAGCTCCTACAATGAGCAGTTCTTC. It specifies CASSQMPGLSSYNEQFF.

This clonotype has only a few counts. The V and J genes are TRBV21-1 and TRBJ2-5; the DNA was not used to check the table's D call, TRBD1. TRBV21-1 is a pseudogene. The CDR3 is 16 amino acids. The CDR3 DNA reads TGTGCCAGCAGCTGCCGGGACAGGTTATTAGTGGAGACCCAGTACTTC. Protein sequence: CASSCRDRLLVETQYF.

J is TRBJ2-1 and V is TRBV2; D remains unclear. The CDR3 consists of 14 residues. Germline CDR1 is SNHLY and CDR2 is FYNNEI. V was shortened by 4 bases and J by 5 bases, with 12 bases between the two germline ends. The CDR3 nucleotides read TGTGCCAGCAGTGCCTTAACTGAGCACAATGAGCAGTTCTTC. It is translated as CASSALTEHNEQFF.

The chain has TRBV4-2 and TRBJ2-1; D not resolved. The CDR3 sequence is 12 residues long. Germline V gene data show CDR1 as LGHNA and CDR2 as YNFKEQ. V was trimmed by 0 bases and J by 10 bases, leaving 7 bases between them. CDR3 sequence: CASSQDSIEQFF. CDR3 in DNA: TGTGCCAGCAGCCAAGATTCGATAGAGCAGTTCTTC.

The chain joins TRBV28 to TRBJ1-2; 9 nucleotides line up with TRBD1. The V segment lost 10 bases and the J segment 4 bases; nucleotides outside the gene matches: 13. CDR1 is MDHEN and CDR2 is SYDVKM in the germline V gene. The CDR3 spans 15 residues. As DNA, the CDR3 is TGTGCCACCGGGACAGGGATTGAGGGGAGCTATGGCTACACCTTC. It translates to CATGTGIEGSYGYTF.

The chain combines TRBV19 with TRBJ2-2; D may be TRBD1 or TRBD2 (5 bases each). This CDR3 has 14 residues. The germline gives CDR1 LNHDA, CDR2 SQIVND (reference sequence). V lost 2 bases and J lost 8, with 12 bases in between. The chain's CDR3 is CASSIMRGAGELFF. DNA of the CDR3: TGTGCCAGTAGTATAATGAGGGGAGCGGGGGAGCTGTTTTTT.

About this clonotype: This sequence may be a read error, since a much larger clone differs from it by one base. The chain uses TRBV9 and TRBJ1-2, with 7 bases identical to TRBD1. Germline V CDR1 and CDR2: SGDLS, YYNGEE. J lost 4 bases, V lost 2 bases, and 2 bases had no gene match. The CDR3 has 13 residues. This CDR3 reads CASSVGDSYGYTF. CDR3 nucleotides: TGTGCCAGCAGCGTGGGGGACAGCTATGGCTACACCTTC.

V is TRBV16 and J is TRBJ1-2; D is undetermined. Per germline, CDR1 KGHSY and CDR2 FQNENV. Trimming pared 7 bases from V and 1 base from J, leaving 7 bases between. The CDR3 runs to 12 residues. The CDR3 here is CASTRNNYGYTF. DNA for the CDR3: TGTGCCAGCACCCGAAATAACTATGGCTACACCTTC.

This clonotype was seen a handful of times. The chain joins TRBV9 to TRBJ2-5; D assignment may be TRBD1 or TRBD2 (5 bases each). V lost 3 bases and J 2 bases, leaving 8 bases between the germline ends. The CDR3 extends over 13 amino acids. Germline lookup yields CDR1 SGDLS and CDR2 YYNGEE. CDR3 protein: CASSEGPQETQYF. The DNA for the CDR3 is TGTGCCAGCAGCGAGGGACCTCAAGAGACCCAGTACTTC.

The chain has TRBV27 and TRBJ2-2, with TRBD2 as a possible D gene (5 bases). The CDR3 sequence is 12 residues long. Germline V gene data show CDR1 as MNHEY and CDR2 as SMNVEV (reference sequence). The V and J ends lost 8 bases and 6 bases respectively, with 10 bases between them. The CDR3 region has the DNA TGTGCCAGCCGAAGCGGAGCCGGGGAGCTGTTTTTT. Its protein is CASRSGAGELFF.

The V and J genes are TRBV7-2 and TRBJ2-1; D remains ambiguous. The CDR3 length is 15 residues. The germline V and J ends were trimmed by 6 bases and 1 base, with 13 bases remaining between them. The V gene's germline CDR1 is SGHTA and CDR2 FQGNSA. This chain's CDR3 is CASSPGPQSYNEQFF. In nucleotides, the CDR3 is TGTGCCAGCAGTCCCGGGCCTCAATCCTACAATGAGCAGTTCTTC.

The rearrangement uses TRBV4-3 and TRBJ1-4; D might be TRBD1 (5 bases). The CDR3 loop spans 15 amino acids. Germline loops: CDR1 LGHNA, CDR2 YSLEER. Trimming left V 4 bases short and J 8 bases short, with 17 bases between. The CDR3 loop is CASSRVTGWGEKLFF. The CDR3 DNA is TGCGCCAGCAGCCGAGTTACAGGCTGGGGCGAAAAACTGTTTTTT.